These 17 T cell receptor beta chains came from one sample sequenced in a study of shared T cell receptors in the human thymus. Here immunoSEQ multiplex PCR was the method, and the copy in TCRdb shows in-frame clones only, minus some. The sample has 700,000 to 750,000 clones, approximately 83% seen once; the top ten hold roughly 0.01%. The sample was also linked to a second study, of human thymus T cells.

Sequenced sample: thymocytes. All receptors come from a girl under three years old with a congenital heart defect.

The V call is TRBV28, the J call TRBJ1-4; D might be TRBD1 (5 bases). CDR1 MDHEN and CDR2 SYDVKM come from the germline V gene. Between the trimmed V and J ends, which lost 7 bases and 11 bases, there was a span of 17 bases. CDR3 length: 13 residues. The CDR3 coding sequence is TGTGCCAGCATGGAGGGACCAGTTGAGAAACTGTTTTTT. Translating it yields CASMEGPVEKLFF.

The chain uses TRBV5-1 and TRBJ2-5; 11 bases are shared with TRBD1. The V and J ends lost 7 bases and 3 bases, in that order; junction bases with no gene match: 14. Per germline, CDR1 SGHRS and CDR2 YFSETQ. This CDR3 has 17 residues. The chain's CDR3 is CASENSGGTGGKETQYF. In nucleotides, the CDR3 is TGCGCCAGCGAGAACTCCGGTGGGACAGGGGGAAAAGAGACCCAGTACTTC.

The rearrangement uses TRBV9 and TRBJ1-4, with 9 bases lining up with TRBD1. This CDR3 comprises 19 residues. In germline, CDR1 is SGDLS, CDR2 YYNGEE. V shed 1 base, J shed 8 bases, and the junction held 18 bases outside the gene matches. The CDR3 sequence: CASSVNPGQGEVGVEKLFF. The CDR3 DNA reads as TGTGCCAGCAGCGTAAACCCGGGACAGGGCGAGGTTGGGGTAGAAAAACTGTTTTTT.

The rearrangement uses TRBV9 and TRBJ2-3; TRBD2 matches 9 bases. Germline assignment: CDR1 SGDLS and CDR2 YYNGEE. V gave up 4 bases and J gave up 2 bases; unmatched junction bases: 26. The CDR3 sequence is 22 residues long. The CDR3 region is CASSLQRWGSGGFVQDTDTQYF. CDR3 in DNA: TGTGCCAGCAGCCTCCAAAGGTGGGGTAGCGGGGGATTCGTACAAGACACAGATACGCAGTATTTT.

This clone was seen only once. V and J are TRBV28 and TRBJ1-1, with D possibly matching TRBD1 (6 bases). Germline CDR1 MDHEN, CDR2 SYDVKM. This CDR3 has 15 amino acids. The V end was cut by 3 bases, the J end by 9 bases, with 20 bases between. The CDR3 nucleotides read TGTGCCAGCAGTTTGCGAGCTAGGGACACCTCGAAAGCTTTCTTT. Its translation: CASSLRARDTSKAFF.

The chain employs TRBV6-4 and TRBJ1-1, with unresolved D. The germline V and J ends were trimmed by 0 bases and 7 bases, with 15 bases remaining between them. The CDR3 consists of 15 residues. Germline CDR1 is MRHNA and CDR2 is SNTAGT. CDR3 amino acids: CASSDSRANRHEAFF. The CDR3, as DNA: TGTGCCAGCAGTGACTCGCGCGCCAATCGACATGAAGCTTTCTTT.

DNA of the CDR3: TGTGCCACCTCTGAAGGGGCCTACCAAGAGACCCAGTACTTC. This encodes CATSEGAYQETQYF. The chain couples TRBV19 to TRBJ2-5; D possibly corresponds to TRBD1 (5 bases). Germline V lookup: CDR1 LNHDA, CDR2 SQIVND (reference sequence). V gave up 10 bases and J gave up 0 bases, with 15 bases separating them. This CDR3 spans 14 amino acids. Full variable domain (missing parts from reference TRBV19 and TRBJ2-5): DGGITQSPKYLFRKEGQNVTLSCEQNLNHDAMYWYRQDPGQGLRLIYYSQIVNDFQKGDIAEGYSVSREKKESFPLTVTSAQKNPTAFYLCATSEGAYQETQYFGPGTRLLVL.

This chain uses TRBV7-9 with TRBJ1-3, with 8 nucleotides matching TRBD1. The V gene's germline CDR1 is SEHNR and CDR2 FQNEAQ (reference sequence). V gave up 1 base and J gave up 2 bases; unmatched junction bases: 7. The CDR3 contains 17 residues. In DNA form, the CDR3 reads TGTGCCAGCAGCTTAGAGTACAGGGGGGGCCCTGGAAACACCATATATTTT. Translated: CASSLEYRGGPGNTIYF.

The chain has TRBV2 and TRBJ2-3; TRBD2 matches 8 bases. V shed 6 bases and J 2 bases; nucleotides not matched to a gene: 7. Germline-derived CDR1 and CDR2 are SNHLY and FYNNEI. The length of the CDR3 is 15 residues. The CDR3 region has the DNA TGTGCCAGCAGATCCTCCGGACTAGCCACAGATACGCAGTATTTT. It yields the protein CASRSSGLATDTQYF. Looking up the rest from reference TRBV2 and TRBJ2-3 gives the full variable domain: EPEVTQTPSHQVTQMGQEVILRCVPISNHLYFYWYRQILGQKVEFLVSFYNNEISEKSEIFDDQFSVERPDGSNFTLKIRSTKLEDSAMYFCASRSSGLATDTQYFGPGTRLTVL.

In DNA form, the CDR3 reads TGTGCCAGCAGCCCAATCGGCAGGCTTGAAGCTTTCTTT. It specifies CASSPIGRLEAFF. V gene TRBV16 combines with J gene TRBJ1-1; the D is unclear. Germline-derived CDR1 and CDR2 are KGHSY and FQNENV. The V end was cut by 4 bases, the J end by 7 bases, with 13 bases between. The CDR3 length is 13 residues.

This chain joins TRBV7-9 and TRBJ1-2, with D unclear. The CDR3 has 13 residues. Germline values: CDR1 SEHNR, CDR2 FQNEAQ (reference sequence). V shed 5 bases and J shed 8 bases, with 15 bases lying between them. The CDR3 is CASSPGEGYGYTF. The DNA of the CDR3 is TGTGCCAGCAGCCCCGGGGAGGGTTACGGCTACACCTTC.

The chain links TRBV6-4 to TRBJ2-3, with 10 nucleotides matching TRBD1. The CDR3 covers 17 residues. In germline, CDR1 is MRHNA, CDR2 SNTAGT. Trimming at V came to 3 bases and at J to 2 bases, leaving 8 bases not matched to a gene. This CDR3 reads CASSEFPGQGSTDTQYF. CDR3 sequence (DNA): TGTGCCAGCAGTGAATTCCCGGGACAGGGGTCCACAGATACGCAGTATTTT.

V and J are TRBV14 and TRBJ1-2, with D perhaps matching TRBD1 (6 bases). This CDR3 comprises 17 residues. Trimming cost V 0 bases and J 1 base, with 15 bases left between them. Germline V gene data show CDR1 as SGHDN and CDR2 as FVKESK. The CDR3 sequence is CASSQDFRQENNYGYTF. In DNA form, the CDR3 reads TGTGCCAGCAGCCAAGATTTCCGACAGGAAAATAACTATGGCTACACCTTC.

The V gene is TRBV5-4, the J gene TRBJ2-2; TRBD2 agrees at 7 bases. J gave up 4 bases and V 3 bases, and 9 bases lay outside the gene matches. The CDR3 sequence is 16 residues long. Germline V gene sequence: CDR1 SGHNT, CDR2 YYREEE (reference sequence). CDR3 region: CASSSTLTSCTGELFF. The CDR3 bases are TGTGCCAGCAGCTCAACACTGACTAGCTGCACCGGGGAGCTGTTTTTT. The full variable domain, in which reference TRBV5-4 and TRBJ2-2 provide the parts outside the CDR3, is ETGVTQSPTHLIKTRGQQVTLRCSSQSGHNTVSWYQQALGQGPQFIFQYYREEENGRGNFPPRFSGLQFPNYSSELNVNALELDDSALYLCASSSTLTSCTGELFFGEGSRLTVL.

J is TRBJ1-6 and V is TRBV6-1, with D perhaps matching TRBD1 (6 bases). V lost 1 base and J lost 8, with 18 bases in between. The CDR3 runs to 17 residues. CDR1 and CDR2 from the germline V gene are MNHNS and SASEGT. The CDR3 reads CASSEEHREPGYSPLHF. Here the CDR3 DNA reads TGTGCCAGCAGTGAAGAGCACAGGGAGCCGGGGTATTCACCCCTCCACTTT.

Only a few counts were recorded for this clone. This chain links TRBV19 with TRBJ2-7; 7 bases align to TRBD2. J was trimmed by 4 bases and V by 6 bases; bases with no gene match: 12. This CDR3 region has 15 residues. CDR1 LNHDA and CDR2 SQIVND come from the germline V gene (reference sequence). CDR3 residues: CASSPSGTLPYEQYF. CDR3 coding DNA: TGTGCCAGTAGCCCTAGCGGAACCCTCCCTTACGAGCAGTACTTC.

The J gene is TRBJ1-1, the V gene TRBV6-1; TRBD1 matches 8 bases. Germline V CDR1 and CDR2: MNHNS, SASEGT. CDR3 size: 15 residues. The V segment lost 6 bases and the J segment 4 bases; nucleotides outside the gene matches: 10. CDR3 DNA sequence: TGTGCCAGCAGGGAACAGGGGGAGGATGGCACTGAAGCTTTCTTT. This translates into CASREQGEDGTEAFF.